Sequencing of this T cell receptor beta chain was carried out in a study of Ad26.COV2.S vaccination and SARS-CoV-2 variants. Study-wide findings and caveats: Possibly, TCR breadth and depth analyses underestimated total T cell responses.

The CDR3 length is 14 residues. CDR1 and CDR2 (germline): GTSNPN, SVGIG (reference sequence). Losses at the gene ends were 2 bases for V and 7 bases for J; bases not matched to a gene: 6. TCRdb keeps only in-frame clones here, not all; method: immunoSEQ multiplex PCR. The table has around 300,000 clones, under 90% seen once. On this clone itself: What it recognizes is unknown.

Treatment specified: approximately 18 received Ad26.COV2.S at low or high dose, single or two shots; 5 received placebo; per-sample allocation not given. Sampling occurred on day 63 after the first vaccine or placebo injection. The study used a vaccine consisting of an Ad26 vector that expressed Wuhan-strain SARS-CoV-2 spike. The sample was peripheral blood, taken in a trial of Ad26.COV2.S vaccine versus placebo. This sequence was found in a person between 18 and 65 years old who received the Ad26.COV2.S COVID-19 vaccine or a placebo. V usage is TRBV30 and J usage is TRBJ2-1, with 9 bases identical to TRBD2. CDR3: CAWSFAGGPNEQFF. The CDR3 nucleotides read TGTGCCTGGAGTTTTGCGGGAGGGCCAAATGAGCAGTTCTTC.